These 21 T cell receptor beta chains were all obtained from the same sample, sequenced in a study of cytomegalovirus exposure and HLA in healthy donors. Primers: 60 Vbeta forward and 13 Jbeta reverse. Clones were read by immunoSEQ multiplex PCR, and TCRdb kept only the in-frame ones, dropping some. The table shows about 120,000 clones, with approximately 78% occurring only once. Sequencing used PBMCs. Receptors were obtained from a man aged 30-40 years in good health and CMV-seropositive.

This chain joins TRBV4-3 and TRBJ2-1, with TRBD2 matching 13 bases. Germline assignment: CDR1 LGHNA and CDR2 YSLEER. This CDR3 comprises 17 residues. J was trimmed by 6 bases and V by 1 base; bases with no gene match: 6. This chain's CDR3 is CASSQAFGTSGTNEQFF. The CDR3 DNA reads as TGCGCCAGCAGCCAAGCGTTTGGGACTAGCGGGACCAATGAGCAGTTCTTC.

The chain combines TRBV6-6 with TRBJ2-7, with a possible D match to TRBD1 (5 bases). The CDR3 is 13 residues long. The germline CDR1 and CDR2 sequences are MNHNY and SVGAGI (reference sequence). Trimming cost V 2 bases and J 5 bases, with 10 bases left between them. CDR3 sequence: CASSYRKGDEQYF. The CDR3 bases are TGTGCCAGCAGTTACCGGAAAGGGGACGAGCAGTACTTC.

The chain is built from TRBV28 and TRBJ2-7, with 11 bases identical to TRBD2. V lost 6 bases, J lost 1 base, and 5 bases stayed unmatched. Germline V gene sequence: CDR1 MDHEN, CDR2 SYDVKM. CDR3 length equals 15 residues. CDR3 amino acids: CASRLTSGRSYEQYF. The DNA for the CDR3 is TGTGCCAGCAGACTCACTAGCGGGAGATCCTACGAGCAGTACTTC. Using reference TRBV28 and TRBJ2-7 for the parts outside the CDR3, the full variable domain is DVKVTQSSRYLVKRTGEKVFLECVQDMDHENMFWYRQDPGLGLRLIYFSYDVKMKEKGDIPEGYSVSREKKERFSLILESASTNQTSMYLCASRLTSGRSYEQYFGPGTRLTVT.

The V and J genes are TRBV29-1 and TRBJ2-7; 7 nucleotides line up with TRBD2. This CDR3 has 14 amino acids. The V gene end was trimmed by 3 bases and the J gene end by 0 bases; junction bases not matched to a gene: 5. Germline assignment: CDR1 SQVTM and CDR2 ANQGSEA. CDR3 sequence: CSVDGGGPSYEQYF. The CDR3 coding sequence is TGCAGCGTTGATGGGGGGGGTCCCTCCTACGAGCAGTACTTC.

This chain's CDR3 is CASSQRRDRVYQETQYF. Here the CDR3 DNA reads TGCGCCAGCAGCCAACGCCGGGACAGAGTGTACCAAGAGACCCAGTACTTC. The chain joins TRBV4-1 to TRBJ2-5; 7 nucleotides match TRBD1. The CDR3 is made up of 17 amino acids. J was trimmed by 0 bases and V by 2 bases; bases with no gene match: 9. Germline CDR1 is MGHRA and CDR2 is YSYEKL.

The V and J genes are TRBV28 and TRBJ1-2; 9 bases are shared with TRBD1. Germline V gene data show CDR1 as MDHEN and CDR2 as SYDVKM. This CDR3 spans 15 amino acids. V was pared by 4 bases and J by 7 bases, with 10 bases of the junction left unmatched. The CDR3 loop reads CASSSYRDRVVGYTF. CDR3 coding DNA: TGTGCCAGCAGTTCCTACCGGGACAGGGTAGTTGGCTACACCTTC.

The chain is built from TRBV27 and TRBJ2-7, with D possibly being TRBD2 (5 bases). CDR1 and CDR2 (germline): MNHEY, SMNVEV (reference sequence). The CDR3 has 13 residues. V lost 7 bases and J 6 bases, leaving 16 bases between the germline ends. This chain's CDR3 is CASTSGNSGEQYF. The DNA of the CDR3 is TGTGCCAGCACATCGGGAAACTCTGGCGAGCAGTACTTC.

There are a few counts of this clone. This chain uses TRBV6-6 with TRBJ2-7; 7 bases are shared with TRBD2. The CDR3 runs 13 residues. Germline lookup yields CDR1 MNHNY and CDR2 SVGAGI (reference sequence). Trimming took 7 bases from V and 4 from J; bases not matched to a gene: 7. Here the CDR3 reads CASKGGSLYEQYF. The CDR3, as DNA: TGTGCCAGCAAGGGCGGGAGTTTGTACGAGCAGTACTTC.

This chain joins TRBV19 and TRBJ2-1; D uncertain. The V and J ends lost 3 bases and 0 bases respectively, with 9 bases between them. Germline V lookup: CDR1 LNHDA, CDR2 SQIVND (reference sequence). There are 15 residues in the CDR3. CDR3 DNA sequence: TGTGCCAGTAGTATGAGACGGAGCTCCTACAATGAGCAGTTCTTC. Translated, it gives CASSMRRSSYNEQFF.

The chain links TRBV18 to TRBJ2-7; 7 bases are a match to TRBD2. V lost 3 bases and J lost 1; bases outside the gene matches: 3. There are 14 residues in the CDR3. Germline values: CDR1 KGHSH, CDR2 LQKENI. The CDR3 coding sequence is TGTGCCAGCTCACCGGGGAGGGCGTCCTACGAGCAGTACTTC. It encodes CASSPGRASYEQYF.

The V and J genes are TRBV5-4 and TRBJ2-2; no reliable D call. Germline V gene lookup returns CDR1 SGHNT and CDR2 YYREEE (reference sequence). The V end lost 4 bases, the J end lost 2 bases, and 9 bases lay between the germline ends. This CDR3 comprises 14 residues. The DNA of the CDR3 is TGTGCCAGCAGCAAATCGGTCAACACCGGGGAGCTGTTTTTT. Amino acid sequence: CASSKSVNTGELFF. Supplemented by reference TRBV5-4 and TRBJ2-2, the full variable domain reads ETGVTQSPTHLIKTRGQQVTLRCSSQSGHNTVSWYQQALGQGPQFIFQYYREEENGRGNFPPRFSGLQFPNYSSELNVNALELDDSALYLCASSKSVNTGELFFGEGSRLTVL.

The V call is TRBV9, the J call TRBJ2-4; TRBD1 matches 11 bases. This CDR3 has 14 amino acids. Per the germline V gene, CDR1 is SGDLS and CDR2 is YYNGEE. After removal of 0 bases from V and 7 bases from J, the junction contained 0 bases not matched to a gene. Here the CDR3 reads CASSVGTGGNIQYF. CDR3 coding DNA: TGTGCCAGCAGCGTAGGGACAGGGGGCAACATTCAGTACTTC.

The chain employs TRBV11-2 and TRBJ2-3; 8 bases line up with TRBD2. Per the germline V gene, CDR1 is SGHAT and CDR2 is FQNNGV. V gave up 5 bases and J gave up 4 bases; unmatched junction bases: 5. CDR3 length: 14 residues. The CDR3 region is CASSPRTSPDTQYF. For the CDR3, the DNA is TGTGCCAGCAGCCCCCGGACTAGCCCAGATACGCAGTATTTT. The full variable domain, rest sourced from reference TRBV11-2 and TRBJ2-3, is EAGVAQSPRYKIIEKRQSVAFWCNPISGHATLYWYQQILGQGPKLLIQFQNNGVVDDSQLPKDRFSAERLKGVDSTLKIQPAKLEDSAVYLCASSPRTSPDTQYFGPGTRLTVL.

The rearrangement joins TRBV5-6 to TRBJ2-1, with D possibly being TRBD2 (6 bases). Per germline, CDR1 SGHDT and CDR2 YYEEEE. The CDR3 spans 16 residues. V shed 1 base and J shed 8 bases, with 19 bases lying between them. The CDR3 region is CASSLSWQRARDEQFF. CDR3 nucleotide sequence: TGTGCCAGCAGCTTGAGCTGGCAGCGGGCACGGGATGAGCAGTTCTTC. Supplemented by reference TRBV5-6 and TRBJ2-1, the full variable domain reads DAGVTQSPTHLIKTRGQQVTLRCSPKSGHDTVSWYQQALGQGPQFIFQYYEEEERQRGNFPDRFSGHQFPNYSSELNVNALLLGDSALYLCASSLSWQRARDEQFFGPGTRLTVL.

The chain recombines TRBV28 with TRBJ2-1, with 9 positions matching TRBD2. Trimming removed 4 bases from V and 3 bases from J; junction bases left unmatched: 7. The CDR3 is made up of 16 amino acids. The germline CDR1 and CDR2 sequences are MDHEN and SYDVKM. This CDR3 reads CASSSKTSGFYNEQFF. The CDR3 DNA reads TGTGCCAGCAGTTCAAAGACTAGCGGTTTCTACAATGAGCAGTTCTTC.

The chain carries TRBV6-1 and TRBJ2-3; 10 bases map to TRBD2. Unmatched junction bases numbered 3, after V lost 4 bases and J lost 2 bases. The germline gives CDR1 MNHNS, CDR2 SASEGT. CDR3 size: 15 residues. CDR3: CASSVSGRTTDTQYF. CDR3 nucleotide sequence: TGTGCCAGCAGTGTTAGCGGGAGGACCACAGATACGCAGTATTTT.

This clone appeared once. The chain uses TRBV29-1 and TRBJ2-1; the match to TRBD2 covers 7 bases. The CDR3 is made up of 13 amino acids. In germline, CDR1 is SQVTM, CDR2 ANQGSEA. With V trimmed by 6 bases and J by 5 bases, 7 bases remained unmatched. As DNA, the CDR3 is TGCAGCGTCGGGAGGACGACCGACAATGAGCAGTTCTTC. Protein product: CSVGRTTDNEQFF.

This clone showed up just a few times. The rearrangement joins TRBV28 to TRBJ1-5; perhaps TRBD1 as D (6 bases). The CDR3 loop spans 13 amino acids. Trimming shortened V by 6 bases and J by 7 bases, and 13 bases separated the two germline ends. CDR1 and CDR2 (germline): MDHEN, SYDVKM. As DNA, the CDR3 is TGTGCCAGCAGCGACGGCCAGGGGCAGCCCCAGCATTTT. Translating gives CASSDGQGQPQHF.

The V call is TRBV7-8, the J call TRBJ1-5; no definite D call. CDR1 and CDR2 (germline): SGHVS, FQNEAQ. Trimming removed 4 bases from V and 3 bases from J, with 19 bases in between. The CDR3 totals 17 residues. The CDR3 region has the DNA TGTGCCAGCAGCTCACAAAGGAGGGTGCGGGTCAATCAGCCCCAGCATTTT. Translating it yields CASSSQRRVRVNQPQHF.

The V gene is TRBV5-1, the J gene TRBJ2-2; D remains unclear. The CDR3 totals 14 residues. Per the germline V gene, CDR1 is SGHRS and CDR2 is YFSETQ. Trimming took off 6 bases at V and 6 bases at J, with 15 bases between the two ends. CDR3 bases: TGCGCCAGCACCATTCCTCTAGGAGCCGGGGAGCTGTTTTTT. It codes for CASTIPLGAGELFF.

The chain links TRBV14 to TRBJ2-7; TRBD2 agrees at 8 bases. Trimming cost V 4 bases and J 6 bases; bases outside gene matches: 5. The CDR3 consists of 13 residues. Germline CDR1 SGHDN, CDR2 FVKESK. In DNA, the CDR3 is TGTGCCAGCAGCCCCGGACTAGCTGGCGAGCAGTACTTC. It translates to CASSPGLAGEQYF.